These 9 T cell receptor beta chains share one sample of origin, sequenced in a study of CXCR3-negative and CXCR3-positive naive CD8 T cells. In preparing the TRB cDNA libraries, 5' RACE with UMI labels was used. For each CDR3 protein, TCRdb gives one entry from its re-call of the 5' RACE reads, without DNA. The table counts about 82,000 distinct CDR3 sequences; approximately 1.1% lies in the top ten. The sequenced material came from naive CXCR3- CD8+ T cells from blood. Documented subset: CD45RO-CCR7+CD27+CD95- naive CD8+ T cells lacking CXCR3 (TNR3-). The receptors derive from a human donor in good health. Some clones in this sample may be carry-over from other donors' samples.

V gene TRBV29-1 combines with J gene TRBJ1-1. This CDR3 region has 13 residues. The germline CDR1 and CDR2 sequences are SQVTM and ANQGSEA. CDR3 amino acids: CSASGLPNTEAFF.

The chain is built from TRBV7-9 and TRBJ2-1; TCRdb outputs TRBD2, but without DNA this stays unchecked. Germline lookup yields CDR1 SEHNR and CDR2 FQNEAQ (reference sequence). The CDR3 is 14 amino acids. The CDR3 reads CASILSGGDNEQFF.

V and J are TRBV13 and TRBJ2-7. Per the germline V gene, CDR1 is PRHDT and CDR2 is FYEKMQ (reference sequence). This CDR3 region has 12 residues. The CDR3 is CASSAEMGEQYF.

The genes are TRBV5-1 and TRBJ2-7; the TCRdb D gene call, TRBD1, has no DNA to confirm it. CDR1 SGHRS and CDR2 YFSETQ come from the germline V gene. This CDR3 has 14 amino acids. CDR3 sequence reads: CGSSLVGQTYEQYF.

V and J are TRBV20-1 and TRBJ2-7; the TCRdb D gene call, TRBD1, has no DNA to confirm it. This CDR3 has 15 residues. Germline V gene sequence: CDR1 DFQATT, CDR2 SNEGSKA (reference sequence). The CDR3 sequence: CSASDPTSHSYEQYF.

V is TRBV4-1 and J is TRBJ1-1. The germline V gene encodes CDR1 MGHRA and CDR2 YSYEKL. The CDR3 sequence is 16 residues long. The CDR3 here is CASSQALGALAAEAFF.

This chain links TRBV4-3 with TRBJ2-1. The V gene's germline CDR1 is LGHNA and CDR2 YSLEER. The CDR3 is 13 amino acids. The chain's CDR3 is CASSQGVHNEQFF.

The chain recombines TRBV29-1 with TRBJ2-2; TCRdb's D call of TRBD1 is untestable without DNA. The CDR3 totals 15 residues. Germline V CDR1 and CDR2: SQVTM, ANQGSEA. CDR3 region: CSAVRDRGNTGELFF.

The genes are TRBV29-1 and TRBJ2-1; checking the TCRdb D call of TRBD1 is not possible without DNA. From germline, CDR1 is SQVTM and CDR2 ANQGSEA. The CDR3 extends over 11 amino acids. The CDR3 protein is CSVAPGAEQFF.